This T cell receptor beta chain is drawn from a study of blood T cell repertoires in COVID-19. Study overall: Samples came from the United States, Italy and Spain, spanning acute and convalescent COVID-19.

Original analysis: For nucleated cells, counts were estimated from reference gene primer amplification. Sequencing used immunoSEQ multiplex PCR; TCRdb keeps in-frame clones, though not all of them. V, J and clone size are taken as reported in that table, and D and trimming were inferred from the DNA itself. This table has approximately 480,000 clones, about 90% appearing once. Assignments of participants to cohorts depended upon their own reported clinical history. Donors in Cohort 3 who had recovered were those with two negative PCRs, healthcare professional clearance, or resolution of their symptoms. V lost 5 bases to trimming and J lost 10 bases, with 12 bases between them. The germline CDR1 and CDR2 sequences are WNHNN and SYGVQD (reference sequence). This CDR3 has 13 residues.

The receptor's source is a woman aged 18-30 years who had recovered from COVID-19. The specimen was PBMCs or T cells enriched from blood (not recorded which). The chain has TRBV10-1 and TRBJ1-6, with a tentative D call TRBD1 (6 bases). In DNA, the CDR3 is TGCGCCAGCAGTCCGATGACAGGATCACCCCTCCACTTT. The encoded protein is CASSPMTGSPLHF.